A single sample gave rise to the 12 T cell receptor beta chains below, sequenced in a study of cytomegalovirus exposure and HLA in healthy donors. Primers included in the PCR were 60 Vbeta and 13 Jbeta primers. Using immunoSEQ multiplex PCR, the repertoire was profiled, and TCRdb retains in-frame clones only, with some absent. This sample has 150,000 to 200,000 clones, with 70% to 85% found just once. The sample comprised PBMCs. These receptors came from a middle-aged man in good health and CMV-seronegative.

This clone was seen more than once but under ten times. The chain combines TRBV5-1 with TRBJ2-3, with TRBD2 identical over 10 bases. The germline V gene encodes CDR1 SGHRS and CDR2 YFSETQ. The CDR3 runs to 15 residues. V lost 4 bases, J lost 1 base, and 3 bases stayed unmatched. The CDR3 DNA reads TGCGCCAGCAGCCTAGCGGGGGACCGCACAGATACGCAGTATTTT. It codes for CASSLAGDRTDTQYF.

CDR3 amino acids: CASSLSGRGTDTQYF. The CDR3 nucleotides read TGTGCCAGCAGCTTATCGGGACGGGGGACAGATACGCAGTATTTT. The chain has TRBV7-9 and TRBJ2-3; a weak D match, TRBD2 (6 bases). The CDR3 length is 15 residues. Trimming stripped 2 bases from V and 3 bases from J, with 12 bases between. Looked up from germline, CDR1 is SEHNR and CDR2 is FQNEAQ (reference sequence).

In DNA, the CDR3 is TGTGCCTGGAGGACAGGTTTGGATTACACTGAAGCTTTCTTT. Amino acids: CAWRTGLDYTEAFF. The chain carries TRBV30 and TRBJ1-1; possibly TRBD1 for D (6 bases). V dropped 3 bases and J dropped 3 bases, with 14 bases sitting between them. The CDR3 consists of 14 residues. Germline V lookup: CDR1 GTSNPN, CDR2 SVGIG (reference sequence).

The CDR3 loop reads CASSPGVGWFDTIYF. The CDR3, as DNA: TGTGCCAGCAGCCCAGGTGTTGGGTGGTTCGACACCATATATTTT. This chain uses TRBV6-5 with TRBJ1-3; D unclear. Germline assignment: CDR1 MNHEY and CDR2 SVGAGI. The length of the CDR3 is 15 residues. Trimming stripped 6 bases from V and 8 bases from J, with 20 bases between.

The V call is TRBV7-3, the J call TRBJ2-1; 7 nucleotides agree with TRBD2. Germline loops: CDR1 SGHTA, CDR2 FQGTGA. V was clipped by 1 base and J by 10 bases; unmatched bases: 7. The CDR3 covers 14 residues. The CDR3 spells CASSLIAGDREQFF. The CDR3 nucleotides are TGTGCCAGCAGCTTAATTGCGGGGGATAGGGAGCAGTTCTTC.

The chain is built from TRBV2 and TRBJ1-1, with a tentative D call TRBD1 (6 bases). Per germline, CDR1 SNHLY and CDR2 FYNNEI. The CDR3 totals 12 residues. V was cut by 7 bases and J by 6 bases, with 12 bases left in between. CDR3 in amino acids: CASIVRQAEAFF. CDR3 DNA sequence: TGTGCCAGCATCGTGAGACAGGCTGAAGCTTTCTTT.

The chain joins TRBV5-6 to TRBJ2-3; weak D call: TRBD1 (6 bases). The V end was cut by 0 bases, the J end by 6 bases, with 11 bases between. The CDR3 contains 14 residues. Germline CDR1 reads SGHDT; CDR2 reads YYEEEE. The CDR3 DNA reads TGTGCCAGCAGCTTGGCGGCAGGGGTGGATACGCAGTATTTT. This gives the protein CASSLAAGVDTQYF.

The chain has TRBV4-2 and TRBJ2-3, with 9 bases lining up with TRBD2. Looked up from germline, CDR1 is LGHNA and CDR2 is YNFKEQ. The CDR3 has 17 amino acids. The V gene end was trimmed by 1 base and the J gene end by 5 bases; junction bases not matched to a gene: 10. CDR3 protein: CASSQVLAGGRQDTQYF. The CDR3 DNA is TGTGCCAGCAGCCAAGTATTGGCGGGGGGGCGTCAAGATACGCAGTATTTT.

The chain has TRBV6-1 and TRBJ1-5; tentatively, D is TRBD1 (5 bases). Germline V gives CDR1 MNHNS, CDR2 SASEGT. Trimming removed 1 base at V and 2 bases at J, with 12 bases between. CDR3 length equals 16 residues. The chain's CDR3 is CASSEGGGMGNQPQHF. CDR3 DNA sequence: TGTGCCAGCAGTGAAGGCGGGGGTATGGGCAATCAGCCCCAGCATTTT.

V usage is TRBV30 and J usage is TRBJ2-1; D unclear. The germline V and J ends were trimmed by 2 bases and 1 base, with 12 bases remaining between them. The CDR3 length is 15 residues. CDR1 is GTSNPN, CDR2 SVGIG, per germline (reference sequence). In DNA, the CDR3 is TGTGCCTGGAGTCCTAACTACGGATCCTACAATGAGCAGTTCTTC. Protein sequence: CAWSPNYGSYNEQFF.

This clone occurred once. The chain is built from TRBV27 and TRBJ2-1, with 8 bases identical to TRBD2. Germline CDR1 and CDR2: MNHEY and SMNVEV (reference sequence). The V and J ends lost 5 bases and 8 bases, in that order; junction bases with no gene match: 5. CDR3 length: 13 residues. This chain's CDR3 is CASSPPGGHEQFF. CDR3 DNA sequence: TGTGCCAGCAGTCCCCCGGGGGGGCATGAGCAGTTCTTC.

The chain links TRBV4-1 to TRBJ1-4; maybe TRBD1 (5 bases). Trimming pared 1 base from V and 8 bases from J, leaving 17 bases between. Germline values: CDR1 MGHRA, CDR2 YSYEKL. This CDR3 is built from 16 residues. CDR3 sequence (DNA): TGCGCCAGCAGCCAAGCGGTAGTAAGGGAGGGGGAAAAACTGTTTTTT. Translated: CASSQAVVREGEKLFF.